A single sample gave rise to the 2 T cell receptor beta chains below, sequenced in a study of memory CD4+ T cells and cytomegalovirus serostatus. Single viable CD3+CD4+CD8-CD45RO+ cells were sorted as the memory CD4+ T cells. The table came from immunoSEQ multiplex PCR; TCRdb's copy has only in-frame clones and leaves some out. The sample contains over 60,000 clones, about 81% of which appear only once. The sample was memory CD4+ T cells from blood. Receptors were obtained from an adult in good health and CMV-seronegative.

V is TRBV7-3 and J is TRBJ2-2; tentatively, D is TRBD2 (6 bases). This CDR3 comprises 16 residues. Per germline, CDR1 SGHTA and CDR2 FQGTGA. The germline V and J ends were trimmed by 1 base and 0 bases, with 9 bases remaining between them. In DNA, the CDR3 is TGTGCCAGCAGCTTAAGGGCGGGGACGAACACCGGGGAGCTGTTTTTT. This gives the protein CASSLRAGTNTGELFF.

This chain uses TRBV18 with TRBJ2-1; D is ambiguous. In germline, CDR1 is KGHSH, CDR2 LQKENI. The CDR3 extends over 13 amino acids. With 1 base removed from V and 10 bases from J, the gap between germline ends came to 11 bases. The CDR3 here is CASSPRIDGEQFF. CDR3 bases: TGTGCCAGCTCACCACGGATTGACGGGGAGCAGTTCTTC. Using reference TRBV18 and TRBJ2-1 for the parts outside the CDR3, the full variable domain is NAGVMQNPRHLVRRRGQEARLRCSPMKGHSHVYWYRQLPEEGLKFMVYLQKENIIDESGMPKERFSAEFPKEGPSILRIQQVVRGDSAAYFCASSPRIDGEQFFGPGTRLTVL.